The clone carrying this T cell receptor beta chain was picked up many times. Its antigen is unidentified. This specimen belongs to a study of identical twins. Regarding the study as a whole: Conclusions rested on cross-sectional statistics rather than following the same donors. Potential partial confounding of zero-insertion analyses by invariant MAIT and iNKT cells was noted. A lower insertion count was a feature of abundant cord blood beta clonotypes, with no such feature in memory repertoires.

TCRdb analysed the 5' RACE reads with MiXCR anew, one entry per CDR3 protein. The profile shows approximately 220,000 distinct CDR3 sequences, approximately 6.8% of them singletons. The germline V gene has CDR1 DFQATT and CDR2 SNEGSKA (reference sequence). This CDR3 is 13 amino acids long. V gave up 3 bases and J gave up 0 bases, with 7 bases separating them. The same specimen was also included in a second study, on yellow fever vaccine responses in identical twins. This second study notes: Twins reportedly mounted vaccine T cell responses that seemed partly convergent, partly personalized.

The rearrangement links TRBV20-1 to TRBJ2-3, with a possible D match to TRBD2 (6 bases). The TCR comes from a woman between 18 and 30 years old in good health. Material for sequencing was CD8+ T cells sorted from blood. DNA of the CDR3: TGCAGTGCTAGCGGGACTAGCACAGATACGCAGTATTTT. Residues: CSASGTSTDTQYF.